This is a list of T cell receptor beta chains from one sample in a study of blood T cell repertoires in COVID-19. Libraries were prepared by immunoSEQ multiplex PCR; TCRdb keeps only in-frame clonotypes and omits some of them. Of 100,000 or so clones listed, roughly 87% were seen once; the top ten hold over 2%. Source material: peripheral blood. The receptors shown here come from a middle-aged man with active COVID-19. Both conserved end residues are part of each CDR3. D genes are given only for firm matches. The listing skips clone size in some rows; elsewhere it reads once, few, many or a size class.

J	V	D	size	DNA	CDR3
TRBJ2-7	TRBV18	TRBD1	NA	TGTGCCAGCTCACCACCGGGACAGCAATACGAGCAGTACTTC	CASSPPGQQYEQYF
TRBJ2-7	TRBV10-3	NA	NA	TGTGCCATCAGTGCTAGAAACGAGCAGTACTTC	CAISARNEQYF
TRBJ2-1	TRBV7-2	TRBD1	NA	TGTGCCAGCAGAACAGGGGGGACCTACAATGAGCAGTTCTTC	CASRTGGTYNEQFF
TRBJ2-1	TRBV4-3	TRBD2	NA	TGCGCCAGCAGCCAAGATGGAGTAGCGGGGGGCCATGAGCAGTTCTTC	CASSQDGVAGGHEQFF
TRBJ2-7	TRBV6-5	NA	NA	TGTGCCAGCACTAGGGGGGGTAACTCCTACGAGCAGTACTTC	CASTRGGNSYEQYF
TRBJ2-3	TRBV7-2	NA	few	TGTGCCAGCAGCCCTGACAGGTTCACAGATACGCAGTATTTT	CASSPDRFTDTQYF
TRBJ2-1	TRBV9	TRBD1	NA	TGTGCCAGCAGCGTAAGAGGGACAGGGGGCTCTAGCTCCTACAATGAGCAGTTCTTC	CASSVRGTGGSSSYNEQFF
TRBJ2-7	TRBV11-2	NA	once	TGTGCCAGCAGCTTAGACAGGTACTACGAGCAGTACTTC	CASSLDRYYEQYF
TRBJ2-1	TRBV19	NA	NA	TGTGCCAGTAGTATAGTATCGGGGTTCTCCTACAATGAGCAGTTCTTC	CASSIVSGFSYNEQFF
TRBJ1-2	TRBV5-1	NA	NA	TGCGCCAGCAGCTTGGAACAGGCTAACTATGGCTACACCTTC	CASSLEQANYGYTF
TRBJ1-2	TRBV30	NA	NA	TGTGCCTGGAGTGTATCGACAGGCTACACCTTC	CAWSVSTGYTF
TRBJ1-6	TRBV6-5	TRBD1	few	TGTGCCAGCAGTAGCGGGACAGGGTATAATTCACCCCTCCACTTT	CASSSGTGYNSPLHF
TRBJ2-6	TRBV4-1	NA	NA	TGCGCCAGCAGCCAAGAGCGCCAGCGAGCCAACGTCCTGACTTTC	CASSQERQRANVLTF
TRBJ1-5	TRBV19	NA	NA	TGTGCCAGTAGTACCGCCGGGGGGGGCGGTCAGCCCCAGCATTTT	CASSTAGGGGQPQHF
TRBJ2-7	TRBV11-2	TRBD1	NA	TGTGCCAGCACAGGGACAGGGAACCACGAGCAGTACTTC	CASTGTGNHEQYF
TRBJ2-5	TRBV7-7	TRBD2	NA	TGTGCCAGCAGCTGGGGACTACAAGAGACCCAGTACTTC	CASSWGLQETQYF
TRBJ2-2	TRBV6-1	NA	NA	TGTGCCAGCAGTGAGAGGGAGGCCGGGGAGCTGTTTTTT	CASSEREAGELFF
TRBJ2-5	TRBV10-3	NA	NA	TGTGCCATCAGGGGGGCGGGAGAGACCCAGTACTTC	CAIRGAGETQYF
TRBJ1-2	TRBV11-2	NA	once	TGTGCCAGCAGCTTATGGGGGGGGGAACCTAACTATGGCTACACCTTC	CASSLWGGEPNYGYTF
TRBJ2-3	TRBV29-1	NA	NA	TGCAGCGTTGATCGACGGCGGGAAGATACGCAGTATTTT	CSVDRRREDTQYF
TRBJ1-6	TRBV2	NA	NA	TGTGCCAGCAGTCAGGGCGGCTCCTATAATTCACCCCTCCACTTT	CASSQGGSYNSPLHF
TRBJ1-2	TRBV19	NA	NA	TGTGCCAGTAGTATATGGCAAGAACCTAACTATGGCTACACCTTC	CASSIWQEPNYGYTF
TRBJ2-1	TRBV5-4	TRBD2	NA	TGTGCCAGCAGCTTCCCTAGCGGGCTAGAGCAGTTCTTC	CASSFPSGLEQFF
TRBJ1-2	TRBV5-4	NA	NA	TGTGCCAGCAGCGGAGGTGGGACGGGAGTTGGTGGCTACACCTTC	CASSGGGTGVGGYTF
TRBJ2-7	TRBV7-2	TRBD2	NA	TGTGCCAGCAGCCAACTAGCGGGGACCTACGAGCAGTACTTC	CASSQLAGTYEQYF
TRBJ1-1	TRBV11-2	TRBD1	few	TGTGCCAGCAGCTTAGGACAGGGTAGCACTGAAGCTTTCTTT	CASSLGQGSTEAFF
TRBJ2-7	TRBV2	NA	few	TGTGCCAGCAGTGAAAACCAGTCCTACGAGCAGTACTTC	CASSENQSYEQYF
TRBJ2-4	TRBV7-2	TRBD2	NA	TGTGCCAGCAGCCTCCCGGGGGGCAAAAACATTCAGTACTTC	CASSLPGGKNIQYF
TRBJ1-1	TRBV29-1	NA	NA	TGCAGCGTTGTGCAGGGCACTGAAGCTTTCTTT	CSVVQGTEAFF
TRBJ1-2	TRBV28	TRBD1	once	TGTGCCAGCAGTTTCTCCAGGGGGCGCGGGGAGTTAGGCTACACCTTC	CASSFSRGRGELGYTF
TRBJ1-3	TRBV7-9	TRBD1	NA	TGTGCCAGCAGCTTAGGGCTACAGGGGGCATTTGGAAACACCATATATTTT	CASSLGLQGAFGNTIYF
TRBJ1-4	TRBV10-3	NA	NA	TGTGCCATCAGTAAGAATCTCCAACTGAATGAAAAACTGTTTTTT	CAISKNLQLNEKLFF
TRBJ2-7	TRBV10-3	TRBD1	NA	TGTGCCATCAGTGAGGGACAGGGGGCGACCGAGCAGTACTTC	CAISEGQGATEQYF
TRBJ2-3	TRBV2	NA	once	TGTGCCACCCGGACATTTAGCACAGATACGCAGTATTTT	CATRTFSTDTQYF
TRBJ1-6	TRBV19	NA	NA	TGTGCCAGTAGTTTGGAGGGACATTCACCCCTCCACTTT	CASSLEGHSPLHF
TRBJ1-5	TRBV3-1/TRBV3-2	NA	NA	TGTGCCAGCAGCCAAGGCGGGGGTCAGCCCCAGCATTTT	CASSQGGGQPQHF
TRBJ1-1	TRBV10-3	NA	NA	TGTGCCATCAGTGAGGGGGCAATGAACACTGAAGCTTTCTTT	CAISEGAMNTEAFF
TRBJ2-2	TRBV7-9	NA	NA	TGTGCCAGCAGCTTCGAAGGAGGCACCGGGGAGCTGTTTTTT	CASSFEGGTGELFF
TRBJ1-2	TRBV6-5	TRBD1	once	TGTGCCAGCAGTCGGACAGGGGGCAGTGGCTACACCTTC	CASSRTGGSGYTF
TRBJ2-3	TRBV18	TRBD2	NA	TGTGCCAGCTCACTTCTCACACTAGCGTCTCGCACAGATACGCAGTATTTT	CASSLLTLASRTDTQYF
TRBJ1-2	TRBV9	NA	NA	TGTGCCAGCAGCCCTGTTGGGGGGTTGCGCTATGGCTACACCTTC	CASSPVGGLRYGYTF
TRBJ2-1	TRBV19	NA	once	TGTGCCAGTAGTGGGGGGGCGACCTACAATGAGCAGTTCTTC	CASSGGATYNEQFF
TRBJ1-3	TRBV5-1	TRBD1	NA	TGCGCCAGCAGCTTGCCCGACAGGGATATTGGAAACACCATATATTTT	CASSLPDRDIGNTIYF
TRBJ1-5	TRBV2	TRBD1	few	TGTGCCAGCAGTAGTGGACTGGGGACAGGAGGCAATCAGCCCCAGCATTTT	CASSSGLGTGGNQPQHF
TRBJ2-2	TRBV3-1/TRBV3-2	TRBD1	NA	TGTGCCAGCAGCGTTACAGGGGTTCGTGTGGCCGGGGAGCTGTTTTTT	CASSVTGVRVAGELFF